The rows below give T cell receptor beta chains drawn from one sample of a study of vaccination and CD4 T cells after COVID-19. Their cognate antigens are unknown. TCRdb re-analysed the PCR reads in MiXCR, keeping a single row per CDR3 protein. The sample lists about 8,800 distinct CDR3 sequences, around 37% occurring once. Sequencing was carried out using CD4+ T cells from blood, cultured in vitro. These receptors originate from a human donor in good health. Both conserved end residues are part of each CDR3.

j_call | v_call | cdr3_aa
TRBJ2-2 | TRBV28 | CASSLLVRGRVGELFF
TRBJ1-5 | TRBV28 | CASSLGRAGGQPQHF
TRBJ1-1 | TRBV7-2 | CASSLLSPGAATEAFF
TRBJ1-6 | TRBV6-1 | CAIRGVGNNSPLHF
TRBJ2-7 | TRBV4-3 | CASSPVRTGVSEQYF
TRBJ2-7 | TRBV7-3 | CASSPSGTGDYEQYF
TRBJ2-3 | TRBV6-1 | CASSVSVSTDTQYF
TRBJ1-6 | TRBV6-1 | CASRPPGDGSPLHF
TRBJ2-7 | TRBV12-3/TRBV12-4 | CASSPRLLAGGHYEQYF
TRBJ1-2 | TRBV11-2 | CASSSFKGQGAGYGYTF
TRBJ2-5 | TRBV19 | CASSGDRVEGETQYF
TRBJ2-5 | TRBV20-1 | CSARGGTSAGDGTQYF
TRBJ1-1 | TRBV6-1 | CASTREPAGTEAFF
TRBJ2-6 | TRBV6-5 | CASSYADSVSGANVLTF
TRBJ1-1 | TRBV7-2 | CAGSFPSRGGSTEAFF
TRBJ2-7 | TRBV10-3 | CAIGVETSGTYEQYF
TRBJ2-7 | TRBV24-1 | CATSDPGTGTGEQYF
TRBJ2-7 | TRBV20-1 | CSAQPGLRSSYEQYF
TRBJ2-6 | TRBV20-1 | CSARGSGQSGANVLTF
TRBJ2-2 | TRBV20-1 | CSARAWTSGGHTGELFF
TRBJ2-5 | TRBV10-3 | CAIRGTEETQYF
TRBJ2-5 | TRBV28 | CASSRRLTGRGTQYF
TRBJ2-7 | TRBV11-1 | CASSPSRWNEQYF
TRBJ2-3 | TRBV20-1 | CSATSGSPGDTQYF
TRBJ2-7 | TRBV7-9 | CASSLSSHEQYF
TRBJ1-6 | TRBV6-2/TRBV6-3 | CASSPGSGNSPLHF
TRBJ1-1 | TRBV20-1 | CSARDPRGDSEAFF
TRBJ1-1 | TRBV29-1 | CSGHRGPEAFF
TRBJ1-5 | TRBV2 | CASIVDRGNQPQHF
TRBJ1-2 | TRBV20-1 | CSTRGVGYGYTF
TRBJ2-7 | TRBV7-9 | CASSLAGSSYEQYF
TRBJ2-3 | TRBV19 | CASSLSGSTDTQYF
TRBJ2-1 | TRBV20-1 | CSAVYHNEQFF
TRBJ1-1 | TRBV2 | CAGDRVWTEAFF
TRBJ1-6 | TRBV19 | CASSSRDRVHSPLHF
TRBJ1-5 | TRBV7-2 | CASSLVGTRGNQPQHF
TRBJ2-7 | TRBV6-1 | CATSRVAYEQYF